These T cell receptor beta chains were read from a single sample in a study of spatial heterogeneity in lung cancer. Using its own MiXCR run on the 5' RACE reads, TCRdb lists one record per CDR3 protein. This table holds under 150,000 distinct CDR3 sequences, 10% to 12% found once. Here the sequenced sample was PBMCs, taken at follow-up. These receptors came from a female donor with early-stage non-small cell lung cancer. CDR3s include the opening cysteine and the closing phenylalanine or tryptophan. Fields, in order: V gene, CDR3 length, J gene, clone size, CDR3 protein. Clone size is stated in some rows and not others, as once, few, many or a class when expanded.

v_gene: TRBV12-3/TRBV12-4
len: 14
j_gene: TRBJ2-3
abundance: few
CDR3aa: CASSFHYSTDTQYF

v_gene: TRBV3-1
len: 12
j_gene: TRBJ2-3
abundance: .
CDR3aa: CASSPDRNFLYF

v_gene: TRBV20-1
len: 11
j_gene: TRBJ2-5
abundance: few
CDR3aa: CSARHGETQYF

v_gene: TRBV5-6
len: 12
j_gene: TRBJ2-1
abundance: .
CDR3aa: CASSLVRNEQFF

v_gene: TRBV27
len: 15
j_gene: TRBJ2-5
abundance: many
CDR3aa: CASSPMGSGKETQYF

v_gene: TRBV11-2
len: 15
j_gene: TRBJ1-1
abundance: many
CDR3aa: CASSLIGTENTEAFF

v_gene: TRBV28
len: 14
j_gene: TRBJ2-7
abundance: few
CDR3aa: CASTLAGVVNEQYF

v_gene: TRBV19
len: 14
j_gene: TRBJ2-1
abundance: .
CDR3aa: CASTRTSGYNEQFF

v_gene: TRBV2
len: 13
j_gene: TRBJ2-7
abundance: few
CDR3aa: CASSVLGVYEQYF

v_gene: TRBV5-1
len: 16
j_gene: TRBJ2-3
abundance: .
CDR3aa: CASRFTGQVPTDTQYF

v_gene: TRBV6-1
len: 16
j_gene: TRBJ2-2
abundance: few
CDR3aa: CASRGPPGRDTGELFF

v_gene: TRBV3-1
len: 12
j_gene: TRBJ1-2
abundance: many
CDR3aa: CASSQSLYGYTF

v_gene: TRBV18
len: 13
j_gene: TRBJ1-3
abundance: few
CDR3aa: CASGTPLRNTIYF

v_gene: TRBV30
len: 15
j_gene: TRBJ1-2
abundance: few
CDR3aa: CAWSVLSGTGNGYTF

v_gene: TRBV28
len: 17
j_gene: TRBJ1-5
abundance: few
CDR3aa: CASSSFGTGSRNQPQHF

v_gene: TRBV5-4
len: 14
j_gene: TRBJ1-4
abundance: few
CDR3aa: CASSYQGSGEKLFF

v_gene: TRBV14
len: 16
j_gene: TRBJ2-3
abundance: few
CDR3aa: CASSRGQDPLSDTQYF

v_gene: TRBV20-1
len: 12
j_gene: TRBJ2-1
abundance: few
CDR3aa: CSGTSGSVEQFF

v_gene: TRBV5-5
len: 11
j_gene: TRBJ2-3
abundance: many
CDR3aa: CASSWTDTQYF

v_gene: TRBV5-1
len: 16
j_gene: TRBJ2-1
abundance: .
CDR3aa: CASSPGLAGANREQFF

v_gene: TRBV5-1
len: 14
j_gene: TRBJ1-1
abundance: few
CDR3aa: CASSQGPSSAEAFF

v_gene: TRBV7-7
len: 16
j_gene: TRBJ2-3
abundance: once
CDR3aa: CASSLGVAGGTDTQYF

v_gene: TRBV15
len: 16
j_gene: TRBJ1-5
abundance: many
CDR3aa: CATSRDQTGANQPQHF

v_gene: TRBV5-1
len: 12
j_gene: TRBJ2-1
abundance: .
CDR3aa: CASSATGVEQFF

v_gene: TRBV6-2/TRBV6-3
len: 16
j_gene: TRBJ2-1
abundance: .
CDR3aa: CASLEGLAGDNNEQFF

v_gene: TRBV2
len: 14
j_gene: TRBJ2-2
abundance: few
CDR3aa: CASSEAGYTGELFF

v_gene: TRBV9
len: 16
j_gene: TRBJ2-7
abundance: .
CDR3aa: CASSPRPGTSGTEQYF

v_gene: TRBV7-9
len: 20
j_gene: TRBJ2-1
abundance: few
CDR3aa: CASSHVGGLAVSSSYNEQFF

v_gene: TRBV19
len: 16
j_gene: TRBJ2-1
abundance: few
CDR3aa: CASKGLWRSSYNEQFF

v_gene: TRBV19
len: 15
j_gene: TRBJ2-1
abundance: many
CDR3aa: CASSIAAGTYNEQFF

v_gene: TRBV29-1
len: 12
j_gene: TRBJ2-3
abundance: few
CDR3aa: CSARPSLDTQYF

v_gene: TRBV2
len: 14
j_gene: TRBJ2-3
abundance: few
CDR3aa: CASLLAGITDTQYF

v_gene: TRBV20-1
len: 15
j_gene: TRBJ2-1
abundance: many
CDR3aa: CSARDPAGANNEQFF

v_gene: TRBV12-3/TRBV12-4
len: 14
j_gene: TRBJ1-5
abundance: many
CDR3aa: CASSSRTGYQPQHF

v_gene: TRBV29-1
len: 15
j_gene: TRBJ2-3
abundance: many
CDR3aa: CSVGGTSWTTDTQYF

v_gene: TRBV5-1
len: 15
j_gene: TRBJ2-7
abundance: .
CDR3aa: CASSLVSGSMYEQYF

v_gene: TRBV7-2
len: 15
j_gene: TRBJ2-1
abundance: few
CDR3aa: CASSQTAGGPREQFF

v_gene: TRBV6-1
len: 14
j_gene: TRBJ1-1
abundance: .
CDR3aa: CASSGLKGLAEAFF

v_gene: TRBV30
len: 13
j_gene: TRBJ1-2
abundance: .
CDR3aa: CAYSRDRPYGYTF

v_gene: TRBV28
len: 14
j_gene: TRBJ1-1
abundance: many
CDR3aa: CASNGEVLNTEAFF

v_gene: TRBV6-5
len: 16
j_gene: TRBJ2-3
abundance: .
CDR3aa: CASRRGLAGAKDTQYF